This paragraph covers one T cell receptor (beta chain) sequence. Its specificity is unknown. The sample belongs to a study of cytomegalovirus exposure and HLA in healthy donors. Study-wide points: Reported findings show TCR beta sequences accurately forecast HLA-A and HLA-B alleles in most subjects. An apparent linkage of common viral pathogens to several of the most significant clusters emerged in a later analysis. On later analysis, the bulk of CMV-associated TCR beta chains appeared to be HLA-restricted. Sequencing depth roughly uniform across donors was assumed in presence/absence analyses.

This CDR3 spans 12 amino acids. Germline assignment: CDR1 SGHKS and CDR2 YYEKEE (reference sequence). V lost 3 bases and J lost 6, with 9 bases in between. It was with 60 Vbeta and 13 Jbeta primers that the PCR ran. TCRdb's copy holds only in-frame clones and misses some; the assay was immunoSEQ multiplex PCR. This repertoire shows 100,000 to 120,000 clones, more than 65% found once; its top ten account for around 5.9%. The sequenced material came from PBMCs. The V call is TRBV5-5, the J call TRBJ1-1; no definite D call. This receptor was obtained from a man between 25 and 39 years old in good health and CMV-seropositive. The DNA of the CDR3 is TGTGCCAGCAGCTCGAGTACGTCTGAAGCTTTCTTT. Translation: CASSSSTSEAFF.